The sequence of this TCR beta chain was determined in a study of T cell repertoires in cytomegalovirus infection. Turning to the study itself: The public TCR beta signatures pointed to both CMV infection and matching HLA type.

On this clonotype: The antigen remains undetermined. One junction end disagrees with the germline gene, perhaps due to a read error.

MiXCR, run by TCRdb on the reads, gives a single entry per CDR3 protein. The repertoire has 740,000 or so distinct CDR3 sequences, 35% of them found once; the top ten carry 2.8%. Overall study findings and caveats: HLA-C-restricted CMV clonotypes gave the most frequent clonotype in two of eight donors.

This CDR3 contains 15 residues. This clonotype originated in a human donor in good health (CMV status not recorded). Some clones in this sample may be carry-over from other donors' samples. The rearrangement uses TRBV5-3 and TRBJ2-1; D is possibly TRBD1 or TRBD2 (6 bases each). TRBV5-3 is given ORF status, its function remaining uncertain. Sample: PBMCs. CDR3 nucleotides: TGTGCCAGCAGCTTGAAGTCGTCGGGGGCGGGTGAGCAGTTCTTC. This codes for CASSLKSSGAGEQFF.